This passage covers 13 T cell receptor beta chains from one sample sequenced in a study of naive and memory T cell subsets. Both TRBC1 and TRBC2 were covered by a beta constant-region primer of two equimolar oligonucleotides. TCRdb processed the UMI-ligation and nested PCR reads anew with MiXCR; each CDR3 protein has one entry. The table lists 120,000 to 150,000 distinct CDR3 sequences, over 15% of them singletons. The sample comprised naive CD4+ T cells from blood. The source is a human donor in good health.

The rearrangement uses TRBV20-1 and TRBJ2-2; D is unclear. The V end lost 3 bases, the J end lost 3 bases, and 8 bases lay between the germline ends. The CDR3 extends over 13 amino acids. The V gene's germline CDR1 is DFQATT and CDR2 SNEGSKA (reference sequence). The CDR3, as DNA: TGCAGTGCTAGTGGAGTGGACACCGGGGAGCTGTTTTTT. It yields the protein CSASGVDTGELFF.

The V call is TRBV25-1, the J call TRBJ1-1; weak D call: TRBD1 (6 bases). Germline loops: CDR1 MGHDK, CDR2 SYGVNS. Trimming shortened V by 3 bases and J by 5 bases, and 13 bases separated the two germline ends. The CDR3 is 14 residues long. DNA of the CDR3: TGTGCCAGCAGTGATCTGGGGGGGCCTACTGAAGCTTTCTTT. Translated, it gives CASSDLGGPTEAFF.

The chain links TRBV7-2 to TRBJ1-5; D is unclear. The CDR3 has 13 amino acids. V lost 5 bases and J 0 bases, leaving 5 bases between the germline ends. CDR1 and CDR2 (germline): SGHTA, FQGNSA. Written as DNA, the CDR3 is TGTGCCAGCAGCCGGAGTAGCAATCAGCCCCAGCATTTT. The encoded protein is CASSRSSNQPQHF. The entire variable domain, with the rest obtained from reference TRBV7-2 and TRBJ1-5, is as follows: GAGVSQSPSNKVTEKGKDVELRCDPISGHTALYWYRQSLGQGLEFLIYFQGNSAPDKSGLPSDRFSAERTGGSVSTLTIQRTQQEDSAVYLCASSRSSNQPQHFGDGTRLSIL.

This chain joins TRBV6-1 and TRBJ1-1, with D maybe TRBD1 (5 bases). Germline CDR1 reads MNHNS; CDR2 reads SASEGT. The CDR3 length is 13 residues. The V end lost 7 bases, the J end lost 4 bases, and 13 bases lay between the germline ends. This CDR3 reads CASTLRDGTEAFF. DNA of the CDR3: TGTGCCAGCACACTTCGGGACGGCACTGAAGCTTTCTTT.

J is TRBJ1-1 and V is TRBV10-3; 9 positions match TRBD1. Germline V gene data show CDR1 as ENHRY and CDR2 as SYGVKD. With V trimmed by 6 bases and J by 4 bases, 3 bases remained unmatched. CDR3 length: 13 residues. The CDR3, as DNA: TGTGCCATCAGCCCGGGACAGGGCACTGAAGCTTTCTTT. Protein: CAISPGQGTEAFF.

This clonotype was found a few times. The chain links TRBV6-5 to TRBJ1-1; 9 nucleotides align to TRBD1. In germline, CDR1 is MNHEY, CDR2 SVGAGI. V was pared by 4 bases and J by 8 bases, with 11 bases of the junction left unmatched. The length of the CDR3 is 15 residues. The CDR3: CASSFQGQGPLEAFF. For the CDR3, the DNA is TGTGCCAGCAGTTTTCAGGGACAGGGACCCCTAGAAGCTTTCTTT.

The CDR3 bases are TGCAGTGCTAGAGATCTAGGGGCAGGGCGGGCCCACGAGCAGTACTTC. Its translation: CSARDLGAGRAHEQYF. This rearrangement joins TRBV20-1 to TRBJ2-7; either TRBD1 or TRBD2 may supply D (5 bases each). The V gene lost 0 bases and the J gene lost 5 bases, with 20 bases spanning the gap. CDR3 size: 16 residues. In germline, CDR1 is DFQATT, CDR2 SNEGSKA (reference sequence).

This clonotype was found a few times. The chain couples TRBV28 to TRBJ2-3; a weak D match, TRBD1 (6 bases). Trimming took off 6 bases at V and 2 bases at J, with 12 bases between the two ends. Germline CDR1 and CDR2: MDHEN and SYDVKM. The CDR3 sequence is 14 residues long. The CDR3 DNA is TGTGCCAGCAGCTCAGGGGCCTCCACAGATACGCAGTATTTT. Translating it yields CASSSGASTDTQYF. The whole variable domain, remainder taken from reference TRBV28 and TRBJ2-3, is DVKVTQSSRYLVKRTGEKVFLECVQDMDHENMFWYRQDPGLGLRLIYFSYDVKMKEKGDIPEGYSVSREKKERFSLILESASTNQTSMYLCASSSGASTDTQYFGPGTRLTVL.

This clonotype was observed a handful of times. The chain joins TRBV11-2 to TRBJ2-7, with unresolved D. Germline V gene data show CDR1 as SGHAT and CDR2 as FQNNGV. V was cut by 1 base and J by 2 bases, with 12 bases left in between. The CDR3 loop spans 15 amino acids. The CDR3 here is CASSLAPGGTYEQYF. CDR3 in DNA: TGTGCCAGCAGCTTAGCCCCTGGCGGAACCTACGAGCAGTACTTC. The variable domain in full, with the rest retrieved from reference TRBV11-2 and TRBJ2-7, is EAGVAQSPRYKIIEKRQSVAFWCNPISGHATLYWYQQILGQGPKLLIQFQNNGVVDDSQLPKDRFSAERLKGVDSTLKIQPAKLEDSAVYLCASSLAPGGTYEQYFGPGTRLTVT.

In its sample, this clonotype was seen once. The rearrangement joins TRBV2 to TRBJ2-3; D assignment may be TRBD1 or TRBD2 (5 bases each). This CDR3 spans 15 amino acids. The V end was cut by 6 bases, the J end by 1 base, with 14 bases between. The germline CDR1 and CDR2 sequences are SNHLY and FYNNEI. CDR3 coding DNA: TGTGCCAGCAGGAGAACTGGGGACGGCACAGATACGCAGTATTTT. It yields the protein CASRRTGDGTDTQYF.

The chain links TRBV6-2 or TRBV6-3 to TRBJ2-3, with a possible D match to TRBD2 (5 bases). Per germline, CDR1 MNHEY and CDR2 SVGEGT. Trimming removed 6 bases from V and 8 bases from J, with 15 bases in between. The CDR3 has 13 residues. CDR3 nucleotides: TGTGCCAGCAGCTTAGAGGGTTTGAGTACGCAGTATTTT. It translates to CASSLEGLSTQYF.

This clonotype was detected only a few times. V gene TRBV9 combines with J gene TRBJ2-5; D perhaps matches TRBD1 (7 bases). The CDR3 extends over 14 amino acids. The germline V and J ends were trimmed by 1 base and 5 bases, with 12 bases remaining between them. Germline V gene data show CDR1 as SGDLS and CDR2 as YYNGEE. CDR3 bases: TGTGCCAGCAGCGTACAGGGGGGTTCGGAGACCCAGTACTTC. Translated, it gives CASSVQGGSETQYF. The full variable domain, with the rest looked up from reference TRBV9 and TRBJ2-5, is DSGVTQTPKHLITATGQRVTLRCSPRSGDLSVYWYQQSLDQGLQFLIQYYNGEERAKGNILERFSAQQFPDLHSELNLSSLELGDSALYFCASSVQGGSETQYFGPGTRLLVL.

A few counts support this clonotype. The rearrangement links TRBV12-3 or TRBV12-4 to TRBJ1-1; 8 bases are a match to TRBD1. CDR3 length: 15 amino acids. The J segment lost 0 bases and the V segment lost 3 bases, leaving 3 bases of the junction unmatched. CDR3 in DNA: TGTGCCAGCAGTTTGGGGGACAGGATGAACACTGAAGCTTTCTTT. Protein: CASSLGDRMNTEAFF.